A selection of T cell receptor beta chains follows, all from one sample in a study of shared clonotypes between healthy human individuals. Libraries were prepared by immunoSEQ multiplex PCR; TCRdb keeps only in-frame clonotypes and omits some of them. The sample records approximately 1,000,000 clones, 60% to 80% being singletons. Material: memory CD4+ T cells from PBMCs. The receptors were gathered from a man between 18 and 29 years old in good health. Some clones in this sample may be carry-over from other donors' samples. Both conserved end residues are part of each CDR3. The size of a clone is reported for some rows only, either as once, few or many, or as a class for expanded clones.

v_call | clone_size | cdr3_aa
TRBV27 | - | CASSIGAGGNIQYF
TRBV6-1 | - | CASSKDTGGGHYGYTF
TRBV6-5 | - | CASTGTGRYTEAFF
TRBV18 | - | CASSLSNLGETQYF
TRBV11-2 | - | CASSLREVDEQFF
TRBV7-6 | - | CASSLWGTTDTQYF
TRBV27 | - | CASSLRPTYQPQHF
TRBV6-4 | - | CASSAGWGSTEAFF
TRBV5-4 | many | CASSDYNEQFF
TRBV19 | - | CASSGGMGTGELFF
TRBV28 | - | CATKGGSEAFF
TRBV5-1 | - | CASSLGGTRDEKLFF
TRBV2 | - | CASSERDSLLGEQYF
TRBV5-1 | - | CASSYLTGKETQYF
TRBV5-1 | - | CASSLGVGVSYEQYF
TRBV5-4 | - | CASSQPTGGQETQYF